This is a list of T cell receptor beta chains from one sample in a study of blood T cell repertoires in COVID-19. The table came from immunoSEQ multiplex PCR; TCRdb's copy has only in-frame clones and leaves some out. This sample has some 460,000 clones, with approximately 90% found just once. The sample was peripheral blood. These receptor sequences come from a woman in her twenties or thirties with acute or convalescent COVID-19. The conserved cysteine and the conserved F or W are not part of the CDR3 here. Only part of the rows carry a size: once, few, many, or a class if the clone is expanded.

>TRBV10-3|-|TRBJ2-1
AISAVDGRGNEQF
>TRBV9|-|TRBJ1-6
ASSVDGRNSPLH
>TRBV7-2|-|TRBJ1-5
ASSHTQGPWSAQH
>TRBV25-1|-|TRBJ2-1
ASSVGPSSYNEQF
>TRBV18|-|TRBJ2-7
ASSPQRGSEQY
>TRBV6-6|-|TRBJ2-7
ASSYGRGGYEQY
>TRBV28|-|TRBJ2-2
ASNPAGGSVTGELF
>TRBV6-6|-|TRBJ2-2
ASSGILANTGELF
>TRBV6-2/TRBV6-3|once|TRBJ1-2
ASSYPRDFSPLYGYT
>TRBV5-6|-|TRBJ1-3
ASSLRRISGNTIY
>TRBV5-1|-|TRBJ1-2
ASSPQGGLPTYGYT
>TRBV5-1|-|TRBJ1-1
ASSLVSGTGGAGTEAF
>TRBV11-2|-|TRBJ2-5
ASSLGLAVKETQY
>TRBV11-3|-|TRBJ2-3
ASSRGRDILTDTQY
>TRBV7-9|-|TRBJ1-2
ASSYAAGLENYGYT
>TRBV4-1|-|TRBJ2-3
ASSHSTSSRTDTQY
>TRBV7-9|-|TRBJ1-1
ASSPQGASSEAF